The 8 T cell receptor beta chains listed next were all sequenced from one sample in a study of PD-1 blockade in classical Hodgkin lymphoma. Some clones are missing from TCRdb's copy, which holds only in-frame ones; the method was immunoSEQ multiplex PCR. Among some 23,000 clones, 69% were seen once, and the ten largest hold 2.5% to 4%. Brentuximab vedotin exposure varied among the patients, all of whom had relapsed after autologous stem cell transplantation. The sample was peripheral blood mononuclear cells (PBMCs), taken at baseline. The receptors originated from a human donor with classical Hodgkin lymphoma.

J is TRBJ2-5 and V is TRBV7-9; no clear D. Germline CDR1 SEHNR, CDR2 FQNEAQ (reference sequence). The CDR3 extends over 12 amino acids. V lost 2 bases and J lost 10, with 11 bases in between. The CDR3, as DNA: TGTGCCAGCAGCTTAATGGAACCAAGCCAGTACTTC. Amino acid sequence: CASSLMEPSQYF.

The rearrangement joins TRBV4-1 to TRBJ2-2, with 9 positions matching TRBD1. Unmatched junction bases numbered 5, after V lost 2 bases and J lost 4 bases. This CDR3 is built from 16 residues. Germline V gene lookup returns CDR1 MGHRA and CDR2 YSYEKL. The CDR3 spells CASSQIQGQGTGELFF. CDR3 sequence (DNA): TGCGCCAGCAGCCAAATACAGGGACAGGGCACCGGGGAGCTGTTTTTT.

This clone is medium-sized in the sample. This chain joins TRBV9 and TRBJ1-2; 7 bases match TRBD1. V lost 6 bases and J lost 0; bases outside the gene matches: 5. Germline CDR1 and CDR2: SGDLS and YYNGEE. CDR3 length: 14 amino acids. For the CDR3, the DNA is TGTGCCAGCACACAGGGGAGGGCTAACTATGGCTACACCTTC. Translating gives CASTQGRANYGYTF.

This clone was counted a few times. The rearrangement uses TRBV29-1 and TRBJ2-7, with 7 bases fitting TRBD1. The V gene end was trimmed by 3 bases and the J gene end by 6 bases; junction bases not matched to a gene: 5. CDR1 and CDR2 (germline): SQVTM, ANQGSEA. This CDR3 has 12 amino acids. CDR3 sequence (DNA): TGCAGCGTTGAGACAGGGCAACGCGAGCAGTACTTC. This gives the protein CSVETGQREQYF.

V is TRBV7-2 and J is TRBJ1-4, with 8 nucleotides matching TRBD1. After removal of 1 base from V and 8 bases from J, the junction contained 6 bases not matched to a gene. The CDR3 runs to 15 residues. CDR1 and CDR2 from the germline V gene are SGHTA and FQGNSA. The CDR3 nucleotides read TGTGCCAGCAGCTTAGGGGGACAGGCGCGGGAAAAACTGTTTTTT. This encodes CASSLGGQAREKLFF.

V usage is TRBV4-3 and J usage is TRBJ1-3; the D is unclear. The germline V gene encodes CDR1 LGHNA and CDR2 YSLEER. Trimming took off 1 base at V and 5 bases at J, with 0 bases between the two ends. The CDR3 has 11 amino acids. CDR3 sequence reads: CASSQGNTIYF. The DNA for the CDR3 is TGCGCCAGCAGCCAAGGAAACACCATATATTTT.

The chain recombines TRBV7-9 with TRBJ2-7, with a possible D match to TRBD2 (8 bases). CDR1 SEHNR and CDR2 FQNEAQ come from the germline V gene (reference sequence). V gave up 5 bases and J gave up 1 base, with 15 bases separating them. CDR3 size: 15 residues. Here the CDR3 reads CASSPGGTASYEQYF. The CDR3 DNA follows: TGTGCCAGCAGCCCGGGGGGGACAGCTTCCTACGAGCAGTACTTC.

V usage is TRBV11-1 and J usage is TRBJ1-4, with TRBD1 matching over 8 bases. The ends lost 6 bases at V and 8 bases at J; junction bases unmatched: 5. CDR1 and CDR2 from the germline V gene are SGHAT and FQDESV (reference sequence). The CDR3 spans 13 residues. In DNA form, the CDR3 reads TGTGCCAGCAGGGGACAGGATTTCGAAAAACTGTTTTTT. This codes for CASRGQDFEKLFF.